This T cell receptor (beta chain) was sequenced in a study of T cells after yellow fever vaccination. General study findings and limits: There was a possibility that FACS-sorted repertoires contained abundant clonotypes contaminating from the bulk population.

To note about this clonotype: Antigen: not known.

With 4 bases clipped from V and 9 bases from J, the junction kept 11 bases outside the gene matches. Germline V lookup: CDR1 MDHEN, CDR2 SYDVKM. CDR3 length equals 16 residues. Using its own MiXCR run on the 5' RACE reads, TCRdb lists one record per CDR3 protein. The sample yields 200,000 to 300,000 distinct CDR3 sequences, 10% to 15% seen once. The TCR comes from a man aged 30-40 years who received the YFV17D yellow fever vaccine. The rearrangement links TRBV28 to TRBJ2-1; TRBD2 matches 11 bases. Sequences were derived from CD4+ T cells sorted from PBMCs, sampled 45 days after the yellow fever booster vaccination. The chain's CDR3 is CASSSPGTSGIGEQFF. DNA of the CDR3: TGTGCCAGCAGTTCCCCCGGGACTAGCGGTATCGGTGAGCAGTTCTTC.